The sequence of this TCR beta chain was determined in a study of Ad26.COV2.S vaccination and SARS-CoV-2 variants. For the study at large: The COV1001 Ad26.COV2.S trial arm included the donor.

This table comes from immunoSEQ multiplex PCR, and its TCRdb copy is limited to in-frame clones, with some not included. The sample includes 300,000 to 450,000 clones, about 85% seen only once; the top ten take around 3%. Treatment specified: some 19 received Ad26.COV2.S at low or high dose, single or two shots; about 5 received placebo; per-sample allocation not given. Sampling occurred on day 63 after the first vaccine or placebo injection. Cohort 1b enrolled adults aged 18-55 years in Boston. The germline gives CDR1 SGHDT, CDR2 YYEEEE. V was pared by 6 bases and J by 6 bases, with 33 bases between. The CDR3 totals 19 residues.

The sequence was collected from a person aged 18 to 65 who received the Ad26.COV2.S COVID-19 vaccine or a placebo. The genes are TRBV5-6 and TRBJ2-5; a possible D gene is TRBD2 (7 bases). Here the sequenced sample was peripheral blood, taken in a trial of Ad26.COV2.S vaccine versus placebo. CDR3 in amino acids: CASNKLVGGHLDLVQTQYF. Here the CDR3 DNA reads TGTGCCAGCAACAAACTAGTCGGGGGGCACCTAGATCTTGTCCAGACCCAGTACTTC.